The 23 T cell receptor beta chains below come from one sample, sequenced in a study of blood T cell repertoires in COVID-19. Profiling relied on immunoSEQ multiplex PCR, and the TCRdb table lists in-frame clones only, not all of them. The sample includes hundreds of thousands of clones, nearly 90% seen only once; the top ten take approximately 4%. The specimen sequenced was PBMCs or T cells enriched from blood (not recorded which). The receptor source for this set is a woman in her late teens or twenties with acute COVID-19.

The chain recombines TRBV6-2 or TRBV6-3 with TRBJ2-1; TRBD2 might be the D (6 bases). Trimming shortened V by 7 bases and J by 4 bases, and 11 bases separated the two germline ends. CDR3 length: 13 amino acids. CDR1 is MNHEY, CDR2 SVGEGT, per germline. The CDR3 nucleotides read TGTGCCAGCACCCCCGGGACTTACAATGAGCAGTTCTTC. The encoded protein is CASTPGTYNEQFF.

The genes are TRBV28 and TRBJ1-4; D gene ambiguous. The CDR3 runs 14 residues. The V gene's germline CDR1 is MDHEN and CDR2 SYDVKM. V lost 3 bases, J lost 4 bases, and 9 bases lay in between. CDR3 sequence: CASSFDGINEKLFF. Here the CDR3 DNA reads TGTGCCAGCAGTTTCGACGGGATTAATGAAAAACTGTTTTTT.

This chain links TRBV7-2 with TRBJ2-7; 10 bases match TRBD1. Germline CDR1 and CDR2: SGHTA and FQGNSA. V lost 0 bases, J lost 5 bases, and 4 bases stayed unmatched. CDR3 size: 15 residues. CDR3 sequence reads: CASSLATGGFNEQYF. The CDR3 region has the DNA TGTGCCAGCAGCTTAGCGACAGGGGGCTTCAACGAGCAGTACTTC.

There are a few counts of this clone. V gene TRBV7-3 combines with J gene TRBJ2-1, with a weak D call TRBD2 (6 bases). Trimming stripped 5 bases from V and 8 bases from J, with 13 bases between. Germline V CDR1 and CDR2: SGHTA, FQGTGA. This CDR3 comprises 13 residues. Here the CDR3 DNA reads TGTGCCAGCAGCGACGACGCTAGCGATGAGCAGTTCTTC. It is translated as CASSDDASDEQFF. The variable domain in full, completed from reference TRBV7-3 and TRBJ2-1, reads GAGVSQTPSNKVTEKGKYVELRCDPISGHTALYWYRQSLGQGPEFLIYFQGTGAADDSGLPNDRFFAVRPEGSVSTLKIQRTERGDSAVYLCASSDDASDEQFFGPGTRLTVL.

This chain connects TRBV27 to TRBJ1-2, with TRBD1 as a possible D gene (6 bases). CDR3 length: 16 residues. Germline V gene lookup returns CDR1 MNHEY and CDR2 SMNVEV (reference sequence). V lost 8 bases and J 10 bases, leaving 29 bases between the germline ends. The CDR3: CASVALGTKHGWVYTF. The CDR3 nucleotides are TGTGCCAGCGTTGCGCTTGGGACAAAACACGGTTGGGTCTACACCTTC.

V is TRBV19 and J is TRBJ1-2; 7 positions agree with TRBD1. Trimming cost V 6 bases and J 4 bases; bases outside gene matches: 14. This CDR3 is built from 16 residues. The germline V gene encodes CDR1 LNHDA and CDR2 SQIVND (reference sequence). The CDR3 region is CASSRQISGTAYGYTF. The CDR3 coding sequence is TGTGCCAGTAGCAGACAGATATCCGGGACAGCCTATGGCTACACCTTC.

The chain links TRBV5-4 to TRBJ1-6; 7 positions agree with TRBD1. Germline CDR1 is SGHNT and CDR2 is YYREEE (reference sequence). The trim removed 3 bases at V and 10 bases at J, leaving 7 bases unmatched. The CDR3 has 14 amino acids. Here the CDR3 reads CASSYDRDGSPLHF. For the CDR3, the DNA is TGTGCCAGCAGCTATGACAGGGATGGGTCACCCCTCCACTTT.

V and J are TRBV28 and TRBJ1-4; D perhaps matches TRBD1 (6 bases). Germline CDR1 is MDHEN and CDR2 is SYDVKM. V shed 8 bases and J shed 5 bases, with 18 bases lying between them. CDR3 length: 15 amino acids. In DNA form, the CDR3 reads TGTGCCAGCTGCAAGACGGGGGGCCTGAATGAAAAACTGTTTTTT. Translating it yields CASCKTGGLNEKLFF.

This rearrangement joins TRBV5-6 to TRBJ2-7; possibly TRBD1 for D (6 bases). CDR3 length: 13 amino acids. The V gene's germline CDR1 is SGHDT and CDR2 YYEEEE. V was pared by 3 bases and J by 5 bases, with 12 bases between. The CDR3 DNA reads TGTGCCAGCAGCTCAGGGGTTTGGGACGAGCAGTACTTC. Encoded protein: CASSSGVWDEQYF.

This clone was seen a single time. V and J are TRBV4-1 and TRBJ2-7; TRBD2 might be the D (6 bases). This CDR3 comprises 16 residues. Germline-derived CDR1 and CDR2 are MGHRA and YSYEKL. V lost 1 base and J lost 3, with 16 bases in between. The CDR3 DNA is TGCGCCAGCAGCCAAGGAGAACGGCGGGGAGACTACGAGCAGTACTTC. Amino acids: CASSQGERRGDYEQYF.

In DNA, the CDR3 is TGTGCTTCAGGACGGGGGGGGCCCCAGCATTTT. Its protein product is CASGRGGPQHF. The chain is built from TRBV28 and TRBJ1-5; D is possibly TRBD1 (5 bases). This CDR3 has 11 amino acids. Germline V gene data show CDR1 as MDHEN and CDR2 as SYDVKM.

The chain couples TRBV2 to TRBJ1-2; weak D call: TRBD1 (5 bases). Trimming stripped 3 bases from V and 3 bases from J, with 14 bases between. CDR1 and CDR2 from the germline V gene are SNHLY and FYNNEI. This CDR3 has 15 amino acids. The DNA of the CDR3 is TGTGCCAGCAGTGACCAGGGAGGGAAGTACTATGGCTACACCTTC. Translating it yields CASSDQGGKYYGYTF.

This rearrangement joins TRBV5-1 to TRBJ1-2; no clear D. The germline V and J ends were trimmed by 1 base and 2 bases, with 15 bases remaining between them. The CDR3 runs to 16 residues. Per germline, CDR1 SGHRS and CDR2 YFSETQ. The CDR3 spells CASSLTPAGVNYGYTF. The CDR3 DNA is TGCGCCAGCAGCTTGACTCCGGCAGGCGTAAACTATGGCTACACCTTC.

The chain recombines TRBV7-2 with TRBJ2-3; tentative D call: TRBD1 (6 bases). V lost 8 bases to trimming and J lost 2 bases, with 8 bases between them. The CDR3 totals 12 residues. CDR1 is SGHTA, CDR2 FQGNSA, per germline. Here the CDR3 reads CASGGFTDTQYF. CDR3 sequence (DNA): TGTGCCAGCGGGGGCTTCACAGATACGCAGTATTTT.

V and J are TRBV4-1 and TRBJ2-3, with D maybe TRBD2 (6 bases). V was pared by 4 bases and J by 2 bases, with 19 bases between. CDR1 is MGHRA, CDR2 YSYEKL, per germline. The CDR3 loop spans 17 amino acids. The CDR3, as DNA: TGCGCCAGCAGCCTTAACCCGGGACTTGAATTCACAGATACGCAGTATTTT. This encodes CASSLNPGLEFTDTQYF.

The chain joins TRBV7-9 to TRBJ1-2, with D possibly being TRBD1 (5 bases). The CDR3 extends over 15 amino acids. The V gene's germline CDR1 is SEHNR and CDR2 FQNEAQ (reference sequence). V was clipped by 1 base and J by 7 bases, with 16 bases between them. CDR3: CASSLGAGFGFGYTF. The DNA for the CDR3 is TGTGCCAGCAGCTTAGGGGCAGGGTTCGGATTTGGCTACACCTTC.

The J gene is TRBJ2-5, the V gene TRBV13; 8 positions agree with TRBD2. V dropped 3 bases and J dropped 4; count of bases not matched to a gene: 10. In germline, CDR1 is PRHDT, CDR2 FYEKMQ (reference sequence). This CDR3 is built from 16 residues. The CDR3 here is CASSFRTSLTGETQYF. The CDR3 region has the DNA TGTGCCAGCAGCTTTCGGACTAGCTTGACCGGAGAGACCCAGTACTTC.

CDR3 loop: CASSRGLEAGEQFF. CDR3 DNA: TGTGCCAGCAGCAGGGGGCTGGAGGCTGGTGAGCAGTTCTTC. The rearrangement links TRBV2 to TRBJ2-1; 8 bases agree with TRBD1. Unmatched junction bases numbered 10, after V lost 6 bases and J lost 9 bases. This CDR3 has 14 amino acids. Per the germline V gene, CDR1 is SNHLY and CDR2 is FYNNEI. Full variable domain (remainder filled in from reference TRBV2 and TRBJ2-1): EPEVTQTPSHQVTQMGQEVILRCVPISNHLYFYWYRQILGQKVEFLVSFYNNEISEKSEIFDDQFSVERPDGSNFTLKIRSTKLEDSAMYFCASSRGLEAGEQFFGPGTRLTVL.

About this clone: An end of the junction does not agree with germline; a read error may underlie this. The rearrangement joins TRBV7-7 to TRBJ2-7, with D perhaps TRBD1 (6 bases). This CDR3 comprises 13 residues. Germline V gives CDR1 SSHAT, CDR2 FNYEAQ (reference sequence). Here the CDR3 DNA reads TGTGCTAGCAGTCCCAGAGGGGGCTACGAGCAGTACTTC. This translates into CASSPRGGYEQYF.

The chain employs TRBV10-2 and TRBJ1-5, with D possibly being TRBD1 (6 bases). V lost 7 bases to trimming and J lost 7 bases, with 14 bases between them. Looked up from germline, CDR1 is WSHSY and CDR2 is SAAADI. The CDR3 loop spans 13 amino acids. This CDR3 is CASTRGLRQPQHF. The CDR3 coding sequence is TGCGCCAGCACTAGGGGGTTGAGGCAGCCCCAGCATTTT.

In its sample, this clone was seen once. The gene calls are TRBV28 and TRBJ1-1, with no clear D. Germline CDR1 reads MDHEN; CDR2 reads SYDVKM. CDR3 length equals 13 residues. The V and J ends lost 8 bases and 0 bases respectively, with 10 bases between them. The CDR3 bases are TGTGCCAGCGGGGAGGACCTGAACACTGAAGCTTTCTTT. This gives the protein CASGEDLNTEAFF.

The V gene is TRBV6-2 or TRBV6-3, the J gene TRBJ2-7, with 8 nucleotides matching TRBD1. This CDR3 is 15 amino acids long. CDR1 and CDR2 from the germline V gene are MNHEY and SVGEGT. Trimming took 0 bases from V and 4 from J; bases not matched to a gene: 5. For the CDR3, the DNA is TGTGCCAGCAGTTACTCCCGGACAGGGAGGTACGAGCAGTACTTC. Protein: CASSYSRTGRYEQYF.

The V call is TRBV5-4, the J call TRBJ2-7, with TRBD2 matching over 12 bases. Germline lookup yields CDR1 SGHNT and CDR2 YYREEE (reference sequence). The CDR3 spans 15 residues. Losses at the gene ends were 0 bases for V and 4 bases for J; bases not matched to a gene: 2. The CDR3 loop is CASSLGTSGTYEQYF. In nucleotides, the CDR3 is TGTGCCAGCAGCTTGGGGACTAGCGGGACGTACGAGCAGTACTTC.